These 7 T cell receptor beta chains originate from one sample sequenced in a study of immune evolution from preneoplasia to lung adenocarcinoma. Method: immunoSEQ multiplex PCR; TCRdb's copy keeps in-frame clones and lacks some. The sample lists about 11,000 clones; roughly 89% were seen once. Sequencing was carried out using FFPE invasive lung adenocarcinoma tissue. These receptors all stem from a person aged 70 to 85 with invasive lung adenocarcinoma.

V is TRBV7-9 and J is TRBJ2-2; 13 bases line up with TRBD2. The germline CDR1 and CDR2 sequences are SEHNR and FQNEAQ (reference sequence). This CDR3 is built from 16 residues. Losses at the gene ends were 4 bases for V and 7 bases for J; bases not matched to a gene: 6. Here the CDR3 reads CASSSGLAGASGELFF. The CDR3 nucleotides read TGTGCCAGCAGCTCAGGACTAGCGGGAGCCAGCGGGGAGCTGTTTTTT.

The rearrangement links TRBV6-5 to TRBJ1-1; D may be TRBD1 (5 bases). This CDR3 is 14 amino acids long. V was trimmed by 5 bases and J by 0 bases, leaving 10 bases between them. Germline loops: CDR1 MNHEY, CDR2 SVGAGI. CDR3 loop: CASSERQLNTEAFF. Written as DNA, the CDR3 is TGTGCCAGCAGTGAAAGACAGTTGAACACTGAAGCTTTCTTT.

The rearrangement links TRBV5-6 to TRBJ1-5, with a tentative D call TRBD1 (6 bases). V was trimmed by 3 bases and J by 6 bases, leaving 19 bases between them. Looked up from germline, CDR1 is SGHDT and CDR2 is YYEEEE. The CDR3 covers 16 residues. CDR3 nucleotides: TGTGCCAGCAGCTCCTCGGGACACGGGTTTACTCAGCCCCAGCATTTT. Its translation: CASSSSGHGFTQPQHF.

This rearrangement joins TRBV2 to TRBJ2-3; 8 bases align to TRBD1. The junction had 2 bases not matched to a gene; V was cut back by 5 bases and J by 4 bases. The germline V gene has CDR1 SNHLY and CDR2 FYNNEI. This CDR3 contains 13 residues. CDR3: CASSKQGADTQYF. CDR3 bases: TGTGCCAGCAGTAAACAGGGGGCAGATACGCAGTATTTT.

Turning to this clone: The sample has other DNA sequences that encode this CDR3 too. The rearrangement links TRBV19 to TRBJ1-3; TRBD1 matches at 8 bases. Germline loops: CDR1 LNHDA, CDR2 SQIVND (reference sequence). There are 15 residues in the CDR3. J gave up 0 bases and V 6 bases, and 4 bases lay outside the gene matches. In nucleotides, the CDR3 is TGTGCCAGTAGCCGAGGACAGGGCTCTGGAAACACCATATATTTT. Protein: CASSRGQGSGNTIYF.

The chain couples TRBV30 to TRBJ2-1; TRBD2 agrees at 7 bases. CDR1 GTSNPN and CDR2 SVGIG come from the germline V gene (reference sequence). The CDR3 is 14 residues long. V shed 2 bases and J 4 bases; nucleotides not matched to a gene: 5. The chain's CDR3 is CAWSPGLPYNEQFF. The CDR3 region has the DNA TGTGCCTGGAGTCCGGGACTACCGTACAATGAGCAGTTCTTC.

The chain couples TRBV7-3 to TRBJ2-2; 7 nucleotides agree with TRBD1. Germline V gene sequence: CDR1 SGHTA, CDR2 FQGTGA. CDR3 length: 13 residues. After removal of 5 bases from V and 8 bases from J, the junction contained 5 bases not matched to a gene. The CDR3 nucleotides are TGTGCCAGCAGCGCCGACAGGGCTGGGGAGCTGTTTTTT. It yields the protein CASSADRAGELFF.